The sequence of this T cell receptor (beta chain) was determined in a study of blood T cell repertoires in COVID-19. Study at large: The United States, Italy and Spain were the sources of the acute and convalescent COVID-19 samples. The analysed material was cDNA or gDNA that came from T cells, B-cell-depleted T cells, or PBMCs.

Trimming took off 1 base at V and 0 bases at J, with 9 bases between the two ends. This CDR3 contains 15 residues. Germline loops: CDR1 MGHRA, CDR2 YSYEKL. In the authors' workflow: Amplified reference gene primers provided the basis for estimating nucleated cell counts. Some clones are missing from TCRdb's copy, which holds only in-frame ones; the method was immunoSEQ multiplex PCR. V and J calls and clone size are copied from that table; D and trimming were computed from the DNA. The table lists about 120,000 clones, about 85% of them singletons. This chain connects TRBV4-1 to TRBJ1-1; D remains ambiguous. Sequenced material: peripheral blood. The receptor comes from an elderly man with acute or convalescent COVID-19. DNA for the CDR3: TGCGCCAGCAGCCAAGCATACGGTTTGAACACTGAAGCTTTCTTT. Encoded protein: CASSQAYGLNTEAFF.